The sequence of this T cell receptor (beta chain) was determined in a study of blood T cell repertoires in COVID-19. The repertoire was sequenced with immunoSEQ multiplex PCR; TCRdb's copy has only in-frame clones and lacks some. The table shows some 310,000 clones, with just under 90% occurring only once. V dropped 6 bases and J dropped 8 bases, with 13 bases sitting between them. Germline assignment: CDR1 MDHEN and CDR2 SYDVKM. The CDR3 consists of 12 residues. Source material: PBMCs or T cells enriched from blood (not recorded which). The chain couples TRBV28 to TRBJ1-2; maybe TRBD1 (6 bases). This sequence originates from a woman between 25 and 40 years old who had recovered from COVID-19. This CDR3 is CASSGNREGYTF. In DNA, the CDR3 is TGTGCCAGCAGCGGGAACAGGGAAGGCTACACCTTC.